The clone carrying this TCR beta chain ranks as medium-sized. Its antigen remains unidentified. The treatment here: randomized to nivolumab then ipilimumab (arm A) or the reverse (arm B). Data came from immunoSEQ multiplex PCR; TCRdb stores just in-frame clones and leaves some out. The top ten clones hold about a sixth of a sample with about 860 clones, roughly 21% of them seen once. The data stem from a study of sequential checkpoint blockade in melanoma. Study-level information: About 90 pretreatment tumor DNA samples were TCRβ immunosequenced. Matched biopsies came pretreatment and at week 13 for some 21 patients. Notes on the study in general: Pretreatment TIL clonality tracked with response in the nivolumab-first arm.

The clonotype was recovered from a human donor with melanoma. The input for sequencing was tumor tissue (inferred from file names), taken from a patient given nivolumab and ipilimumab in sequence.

The CDR3 bases are TGTGCCAGCAGCTCTGCTAGCGGGAGGGTTTACGAGCAGTACTTC. Protein sequence: CASSSASGRVYEQYF. The rearrangement links TRBV11-3 to TRBJ2-7; 12 bases are shared with TRBD2. V gave up 4 bases and J gave up 4 bases; unmatched junction bases: 5. CDR3 length: 15 amino acids. The germline CDR1 and CDR2 sequences are SGHNT and YENEEA.